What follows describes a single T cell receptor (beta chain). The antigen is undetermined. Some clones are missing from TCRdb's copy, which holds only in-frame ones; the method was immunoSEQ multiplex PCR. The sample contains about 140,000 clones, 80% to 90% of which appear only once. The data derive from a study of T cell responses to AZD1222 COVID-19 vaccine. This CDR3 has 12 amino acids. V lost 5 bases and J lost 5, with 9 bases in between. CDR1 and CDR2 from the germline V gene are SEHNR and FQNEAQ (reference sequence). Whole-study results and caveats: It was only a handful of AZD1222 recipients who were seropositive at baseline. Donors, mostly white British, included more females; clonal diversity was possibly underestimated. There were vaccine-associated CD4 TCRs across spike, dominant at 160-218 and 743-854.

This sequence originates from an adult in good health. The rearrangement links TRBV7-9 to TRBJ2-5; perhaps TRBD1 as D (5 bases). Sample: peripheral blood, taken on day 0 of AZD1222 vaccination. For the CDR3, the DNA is TGTGCCAGCAGCGACAGACAGGAGACCCAGTACTTC. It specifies CASSDRQETQYF.